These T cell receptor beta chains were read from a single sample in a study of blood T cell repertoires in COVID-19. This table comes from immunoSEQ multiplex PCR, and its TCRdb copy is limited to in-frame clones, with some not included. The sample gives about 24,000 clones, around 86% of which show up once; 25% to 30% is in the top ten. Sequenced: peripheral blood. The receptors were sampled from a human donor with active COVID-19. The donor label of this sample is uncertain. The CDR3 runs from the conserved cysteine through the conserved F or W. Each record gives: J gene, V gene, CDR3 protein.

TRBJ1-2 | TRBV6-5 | CASSYIRTGGSYGYTF
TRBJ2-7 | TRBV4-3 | CASSQVASGISYEQYF
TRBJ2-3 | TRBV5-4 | CASSGGTGQDTQYF
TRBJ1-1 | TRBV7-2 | CASSLVQGFGTEAFF
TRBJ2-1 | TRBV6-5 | CASISDSSSYNEQFF
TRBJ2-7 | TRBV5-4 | CASSPGTAFYEQYF
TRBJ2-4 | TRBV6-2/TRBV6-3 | CASSSDRGHGIQYF
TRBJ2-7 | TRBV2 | CASKLGRGRDYEQYF
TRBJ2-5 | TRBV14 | CASSSDTEVETQYF
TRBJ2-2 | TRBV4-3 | CASSPSGTSDTGELFF
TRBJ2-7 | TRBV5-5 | CASSLGQVSYEQYF
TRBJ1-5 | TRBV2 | CASSTGTPGEPQHF
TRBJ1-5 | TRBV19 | CASSTDSYNQPQHF
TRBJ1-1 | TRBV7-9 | CASSFGQRNTEAFF
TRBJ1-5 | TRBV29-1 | CSVGTGDNQPQHF
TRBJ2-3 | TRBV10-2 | CASSVGQGVTDTQYF